Presented here are 27 T cell receptor beta chains from one specimen sequenced in a study of cytomegalovirus exposure and HLA in healthy donors. PCR amplification relied on 60 Vbeta primers (plus 13 Jbeta primers). Assay used: immunoSEQ multiplex PCR; TCRdb lists only in-frame clones, some missing. This sample has under 250,000 clones, with around 80% found just once. What was sequenced was PBMCs. The receptors shown here come from a boy younger than 18 in good health and CMV-seronegative.

DNA of the CDR3: TGCGCCAGCAGCCGGTGGCAGGCGGACTCAGTGAGCTACACCTTC. Encoded protein: CASSRWQADSVSYTF. The J gene is TRBJ1-2, the V gene TRBV5-1; D unresolved. V shed 4 bases and J shed 9 bases, with 22 bases lying between them. CDR3 length: 15 amino acids. Germline V gene data show CDR1 as SGHRS and CDR2 as YFSETQ.

This clone was observed a handful of times. The chain recombines TRBV19 with TRBJ1-5, with 8 bases aligning to TRBD1. The ends lost 6 bases at V and 0 bases at J; junction bases unmatched: 4. Germline CDR1 reads LNHDA; CDR2 reads SQIVND (reference sequence). This CDR3 has 15 residues. The CDR3, as DNA: TGTGCCAGTAGCCGGACAGGGTTTAGCAATCAGCCCCAGCATTTT. Translating it yields CASSRTGFSNQPQHF.

The chain uses TRBV27 and TRBJ1-2, with TRBD1 as a possible D gene (6 bases). The CDR3 spans 14 residues. In germline, CDR1 is MNHEY, CDR2 SMNVEV (reference sequence). Trimming removed 4 bases from V and 3 bases from J, with 12 bases in between. The CDR3 sequence: CASSYGGQDYGYTF. As DNA, the CDR3 is TGTGCCAGCAGTTACGGGGGGCAGGACTATGGCTACACCTTC.

The rearrangement joins TRBV5-1 to TRBJ2-7, with 9 positions matching TRBD1. Per the germline V gene, CDR1 is SGHRS and CDR2 is YFSETQ. Trimming cost V 7 bases and J 6 bases; bases outside gene matches: 11. This CDR3 comprises 14 residues. Written as DNA, the CDR3 is TGCGCCAGCGGGCCGGGACAGGGTGTGGGCGAGCAGTACTTC. Its translation is CASGPGQGVGEQYF.

This rearrangement joins TRBV18 to TRBJ2-7, with a weak D call TRBD1 (5 bases). Trimming removed 4 bases from V and 4 bases from J, with 14 bases in between. CDR3 length: 14 residues. Looked up from germline, CDR1 is KGHSH and CDR2 is LQKENI. Here the CDR3 reads CASSRPAGPYEQYF. The CDR3, as DNA: TGTGCCAGCTCACGTCCCGCAGGGCCATACGAGCAGTACTTC.

This chain connects TRBV9 to TRBJ2-1; 8 positions match TRBD2. V lost 0 bases to trimming and J lost 5 bases; unmatched junction nucleotides: 7. The CDR3 has 16 amino acids. Germline CDR1 is SGDLS and CDR2 is YYNGEE. The CDR3 region has the DNA TGTGCCAGCAGCGTAGTCCCAGCGGGGGCTAACAATGAGCAGTTCTTC. It yields the protein CASSVVPAGANNEQFF.

J is TRBJ2-1 and V is TRBV11-3; D unclear. The CDR3 consists of 14 residues. V was trimmed by 0 bases and J by 3 bases, leaving 6 bases between them. The germline CDR1 and CDR2 sequences are SGHNT and YENEEA. CDR3 nucleotide sequence: TGTGCCAGCAGCTTAGAGGTCGGCTACAATGAGCAGTTCTTC. Protein: CASSLEVGYNEQFF.

This clone was counted a few times. V usage is TRBV15 and J usage is TRBJ2-7; D gene unclear. The V gene's germline CDR1 is LNHNV and CDR2 YYDKDF (reference sequence). The ends were cut back, 6 bases at V and 4 bases at J, with 13 bases in the middle. This CDR3 comprises 13 residues. In DNA form, the CDR3 reads TGTGCCACCAGTCCGATCTCACATTACGAGCAGTACTTC. Translating gives CATSPISHYEQYF.

The J gene is TRBJ2-7, the V gene TRBV4-1, with 7 bases fitting TRBD2. The V and J ends lost 0 bases and 3 bases, in that order; junction bases with no gene match: 5. The CDR3 has 15 amino acids. The germline V gene has CDR1 MGHRA and CDR2 YSYEKL. The CDR3 DNA is TGCGCCAGCAGCCAAGAGGCTAGCGGTGTCTACGAGCAGTACTTC. Its translation: CASSQEASGVYEQYF.

This clone was detected a few times. V usage is TRBV18 and J usage is TRBJ1-2; D might be TRBD1 (5 bases). The CDR3 is 14 amino acids. The V end lost 3 bases, the J end lost 4 bases, and 12 bases lay between the germline ends. CDR1 is KGHSH and CDR2 is LQKENI in the germline V gene. CDR3 amino acids: CASSPAGMGYGYTF. CDR3 bases: TGTGCCAGCTCACCGGCAGGGATGGGCTATGGCTACACCTTC. Looking up the rest from reference TRBV18 and TRBJ1-2 gives the full variable domain: NAGVMQNPRHLVRRRGQEARLRCSPMKGHSHVYWYRQLPEEGLKFMVYLQKENIIDESGMPKERFSAEFPKEGPSILRIQQVVRGDSAAYFCASSPAGMGYGYTFGSGTRLTVV.

The genes are TRBV11-2 and TRBJ2-7; D is perhaps TRBD2 (6 bases). The germline V gene encodes CDR1 SGHAT and CDR2 FQNNGV. Trimming took off 5 bases at V and 0 bases at J, with 11 bases between the two ends. The CDR3 extends over 14 amino acids. The CDR3 spells CASSAGTLSYEQYF. Written as DNA, the CDR3 is TGTGCCAGCAGCGCCGGGACTCTCTCCTACGAGCAGTACTTC.

The chain carries TRBV6-1 and TRBJ2-1; TRBD2 matches 9 bases. V was pared by 0 bases and J by 5 bases, with 5 bases of the junction left unmatched. Germline V gives CDR1 MNHNS, CDR2 SASEGT. The CDR3 extends over 16 amino acids. Written as DNA, the CDR3 is TGTGCCAGCAGTGAAGCTCGGCTAGCGGGGAACAATGAGCAGTTCTTC. It specifies CASSEARLAGNNEQFF.

The rearrangement joins TRBV6-4 to TRBJ2-5; 7 positions agree with TRBD2. Unmatched junction bases numbered 12, after V lost 3 bases and J lost 5 bases. CDR1 and CDR2 (germline): MRHNA, SNTAGT. CDR3 size: 16 residues. The CDR3 here is CASSDYPSGSLETQYF. Here the CDR3 DNA reads TGTGCCAGCAGTGATTACCCTAGCGGAAGTTTGGAGACCCAGTACTTC.

This clone was detected only a few times. V is TRBV6-1 and J is TRBJ2-7, with a possible D match to TRBD2 (6 bases). Germline assignment: CDR1 MNHNS and CDR2 SASEGT. Trimming cost V 7 bases and J 8 bases, with 15 bases left between them. The CDR3 sequence is 12 residues long. CDR3 amino acids: CASTQWGGQQYF. The CDR3 DNA reads as TGTGCCAGCACCCAATGGGGAGGTCAGCAGTACTTC.

This rearrangement joins TRBV5-4 to TRBJ1-1; tentative D call: TRBD1 (5 bases). From germline, CDR1 is SGHNT and CDR2 YYREEE (reference sequence). V was trimmed by 0 bases and J by 11 bases, leaving 8 bases between them. The CDR3 runs to 11 residues. The CDR3 DNA is TGTGCCAGCAGCTTGGGACAGAGGGCTTTCTTT. Translating gives CASSLGQRAFF.

The V gene is TRBV7-9, the J gene TRBJ2-3; TRBD1 aligns across 9 bases. Germline V gene data show CDR1 as SEHNR and CDR2 as FQNEAQ (reference sequence). This CDR3 region has 17 residues. Losses at the gene ends were 5 bases for V and 1 base for J; bases not matched to a gene: 10. The CDR3 DNA reads as TGTGCCAGCAGCCGAGGACAGGGGACTACGGGCACAGATACGCAGTATTTT. The encoded protein is CASSRGQGTTGTDTQYF.

In regard to this clone: At the DNA level, this CDR3 is encoded by other sequences in the same sample as well. The chain carries TRBV5-6 and TRBJ2-3; D is unresolved. Trimming removed 5 bases from V and 6 bases from J, with 13 bases in between. CDR3 size: 13 residues. CDR1 and CDR2 from the germline V gene are SGHDT and YYEEEE. The CDR3 protein is CASSRTAGDTQYF. As DNA, the CDR3 is TGTGCCAGCAGTCGTACAGCTGGGGATACGCAGTATTTT. The entire variable domain, with the rest obtained from reference TRBV5-6 and TRBJ2-3, is as follows: DAGVTQSPTHLIKTRGQQVTLRCSPKSGHDTVSWYQQALGQGPQFIFQYYEEEERQRGNFPDRFSGHQFPNYSSELNVNALLLGDSALYLCASSRTAGDTQYFGPGTRLTVL.

This chain joins TRBV5-8 and TRBJ1-6; 7 nucleotides line up with TRBD1. Germline-derived CDR1 and CDR2 are SGHTS and YDEGEE. V lost 5 bases and J lost 7; bases outside the gene matches: 3. The CDR3 is made up of 13 amino acids. This CDR3 reads CASSARGNSPLHF. For the CDR3, the DNA is TGTGCCAGCAGTGCCAGGGGGAATTCACCCCTCCACTTT.

This clone turned up a few times. This chain uses TRBV7-9 with TRBJ2-2; D is possibly TRBD2 (6 bases). The CDR3 sequence is 17 residues long. V was shortened by 3 bases and J by 0 bases, with 14 bases between the two germline ends. Looked up from germline, CDR1 is SEHNR and CDR2 is FQNEAQ (reference sequence). The CDR3 region has the DNA TGTGCCAGCAGCTTTGTAGCGGAGGTCTCGAACACCGGGGAGCTGTTTTTT. Protein sequence: CASSFVAEVSNTGELFF.

V gene TRBV7-2 combines with J gene TRBJ2-1; 9 bases align to TRBD2. Germline values: CDR1 SGHTA, CDR2 FQGNSA. V lost 5 bases and J lost 2; bases outside the gene matches: 1. This CDR3 comprises 14 residues. The DNA for the CDR3 is TGTGCCAGCAGCGGCGGGAGGGCCTACAATGAGCAGTTCTTC. It codes for CASSGGRAYNEQFF. Based on the CDR3 plus reference TRBV7-2 and TRBJ2-1, the full variable domain is GAGVSQSPSNKVTEKGKDVELRCDPISGHTALYWYRQSLGQGLEFLIYFQGNSAPDKSGLPSDRFSAERTGGSVSTLTIQRTQQEDSAVYLCASSGGRAYNEQFFGPGTRLTVL.

This chain links TRBV2 with TRBJ1-2; tentative D call: TRBD1 (5 bases). The germline V gene encodes CDR1 SNHLY and CDR2 FYNNEI. Between the trimmed V and J ends, which lost 7 bases and 6 bases, there was a span of 15 bases. CDR3 length: 13 amino acids. CDR3 residues: CASIVRGTDGYTF. Written as DNA, the CDR3 is TGTGCCAGCATCGTGCGGGGGACCGATGGCTACACCTTC.

This chain connects TRBV30 to TRBJ1-1, with 8 bases matching TRBD1. V lost 1 base, J lost 5 bases, and 6 bases stayed unmatched. CDR3 size: 14 residues. Looked up from germline, CDR1 is GTSNPN and CDR2 is SVGIG (reference sequence). The chain's CDR3 is CAWSGQGAQTEAFF. In DNA form, the CDR3 reads TGTGCCTGGAGTGGCCAGGGGGCGCAAACTGAAGCTTTCTTT.

The chain couples TRBV19 to TRBJ2-7, with D tentatively TRBD1 (6 bases). Trimming stripped 6 bases from V and 2 bases from J, with 11 bases between. Germline lookup yields CDR1 LNHDA and CDR2 SQIVND (reference sequence). This CDR3 comprises 13 residues. The CDR3 loop is CASSRGAAYEQYF. The CDR3 DNA reads TGTGCCAGTAGCAGGGGCGCCGCCTACGAGCAGTACTTC.

This chain uses TRBV18 with TRBJ1-2; D may be TRBD1 (6 bases). Germline CDR1 and CDR2: KGHSH and LQKENI. V was cut by 3 bases and J by 5 bases, with 16 bases left in between. The CDR3 contains 15 residues. CDR3 nucleotide sequence: TGTGCCAGCTCACCCTTTGGGGGCGGGCCTTATGGCTACACCTTC. Translating it yields CASSPFGGGPYGYTF.

In its sample, this clone was seen a few times. The chain is built from TRBV7-3 and TRBJ1-2, with 7 bases that match TRBD1. Unmatched junction bases numbered 7, after V lost 4 bases and J lost 8 bases. Per germline, CDR1 SGHTA and CDR2 FQGTGA. The CDR3 length is 13 residues. Here the CDR3 DNA reads TGTGCCAGCAGCTCTGACGACAGGGTCGGCTACACCTTC. It specifies CASSSDDRVGYTF.

The V gene is TRBV29-1, the J gene TRBJ1-2; TRBD1 aligns across 7 bases. Germline values: CDR1 SQVTM, CDR2 ANQGSEA. CDR3 length equals 11 residues. V shed 7 bases and J 6 bases; nucleotides not matched to a gene: 5. In DNA form, the CDR3 reads TGCAGCGGAGGGGGGACAGATGGCTACACCTTC. Its protein is CSGGGTDGYTF. The full variable domain, rest sourced from reference TRBV29-1 and TRBJ1-2, is SAVISQKPSRDICQRGTSLTIQCQVDSQVTMMFWYRQQPGQSLTLIATANQGSEATYESGFVIDKFPISRPNLTFSTLTVSNMSPEDSSIYLCSGGGTDGYTFGSGTRLTVV.

The J gene is TRBJ2-7, the V gene TRBV5-1, with 9 bases lining up with TRBD1. V shed 1 base, J shed 3 bases, and the junction held 5 bases outside the gene matches. The CDR3 is 15 residues long. Germline values: CDR1 SGHRS, CDR2 YFSETQ. The CDR3 region is CASSLSGTGSYEQYF. The CDR3 nucleotides are TGCGCCAGCAGCTTGTCCGGGACAGGGAGCTACGAGCAGTACTTC.